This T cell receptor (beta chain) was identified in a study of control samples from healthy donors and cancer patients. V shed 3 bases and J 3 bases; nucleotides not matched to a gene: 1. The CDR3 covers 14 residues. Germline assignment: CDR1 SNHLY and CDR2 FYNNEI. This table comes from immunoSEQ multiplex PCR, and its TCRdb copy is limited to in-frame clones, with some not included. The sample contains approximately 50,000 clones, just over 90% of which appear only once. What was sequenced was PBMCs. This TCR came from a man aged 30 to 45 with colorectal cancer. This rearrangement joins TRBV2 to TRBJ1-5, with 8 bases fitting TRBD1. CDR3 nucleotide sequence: TGTGCCAGCAGTGAGGACAGGGCCAATCAGCCCCAGCATTTT. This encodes CASSEDRANQPQHF.